This T cell receptor (beta chain) was sequenced in a study of regulatory T cells in long-lasting Graves disease. Study-level results: Among samples with persistent disease, TRBV28, TRBJ1-2 and TRBJ2-5 were favored. Patients with persistent disease shared over 2,500 public clonotypes, outpacing the approximately 870 shared by new patients.

The time point was: persistent/refractory GD, antithyroid drugs over 5 years with positive TRAb. The authors made the TCR library using RNA they extracted from PBMCs. Concerning this clonotype itself: What it recognizes is unknown.

Construction of TCR beta libraries relied on iRepertoire HTBI primers and on Arm-PCR targeting CDR3 regions. TCRdb recomputed calls from the multiplex PCR reads with MiXCR, one row per CDR3 protein. The sample has under 500,000 distinct CDR3 sequences, roughly 20% seen once; the top ten hold under 25%. V was cut by 6 bases and J by 0 bases, with 12 bases left in between. CDR1 and CDR2 from the germline V gene are MGHDK and SYGVNS. The CDR3 loop spans 16 amino acids. The source of this sequence is a female donor with Graves disease. Sequencing was performed on peripheral blood mononuclear cells (PBMCs), taken when the disease was refractory, from a patient treated with antithyroid drugs. The rearrangement uses TRBV25-1 and TRBJ2-6; D is ambiguous. The CDR3 sequence is CASRDLPHSGANVLTF. As DNA, the CDR3 is TGTGCCAGCAGAGACCTACCCCACTCTGGGGCCAACGTCCTGACTTTC.